This TCR beta chain was identified in a study of multiple sclerosis patients with progressive multifocal leukoencephalopathy. Germline CDR1 reads LNHDA; CDR2 reads SQIVND (reference sequence). V lost 5 bases and J 7 bases, leaving 12 bases between the germline ends. The CDR3 loop spans 12 amino acids. Profiling relied on immunoSEQ multiplex PCR, and the TCRdb table lists in-frame clones only, not all of them. The table lists about 32,000 clones, 80% to 95% of them singletons. Sample time point: before natalizumab initiation. Sequencing input: PBMCs. V is TRBV19 and J is TRBJ2-7, with D possibly TRBD2 on 6 matching bases. This receptor was identified in a man aged 25-45 years with multiple sclerosis. The DNA of the CDR3 is TGTGCCAGTAGTGCGGGGACTTGGGAGCAGTACTTC. Translated: CASSAGTWEQYF.